Here is one TCR beta chain with its context. The antigen is not known. The sample comes from a study of T cell responses to AZD1222 COVID-19 vaccine. Findings and limits, study-wide: Nearly half of the spike-specific TCRs reportedly recognize variant regions that carry no mutations.

Produced via immunoSEQ multiplex PCR; TCRdb's table is partial and in-frame only. The sample includes some 100,000 clones, approximately 90% of them seen just once. The CDR3 runs to 11 residues. V shed 2 bases and J shed 2 bases, with 1 base lying between them. Germline lookup yields CDR1 SGHRS and CDR2 YFSETQ. V is TRBV5-1 and J is TRBJ1-1; no clear D gene. The clonotype comes from an adult who received the AZD1222 COVID-19 vaccine. Sequenced here: peripheral blood, sampled 28 days after the second AZD1222 dose. CDR3 nucleotides: TGCGCCAGCAGCTTAAACACTGAAGCTTTCTTT. This codes for CASSLNTEAFF.